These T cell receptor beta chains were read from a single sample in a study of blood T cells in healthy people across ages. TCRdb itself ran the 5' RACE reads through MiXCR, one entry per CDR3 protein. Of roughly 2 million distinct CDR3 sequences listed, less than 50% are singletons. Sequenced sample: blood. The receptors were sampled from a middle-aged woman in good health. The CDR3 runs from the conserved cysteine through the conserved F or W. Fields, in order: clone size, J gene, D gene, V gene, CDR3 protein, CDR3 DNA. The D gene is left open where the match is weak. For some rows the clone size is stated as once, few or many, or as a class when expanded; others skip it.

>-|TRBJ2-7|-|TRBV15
CATSRPPADEQYF
TGTGCCACCAGCAGGCCCCCTGCCGACGAGCAGTACTTC
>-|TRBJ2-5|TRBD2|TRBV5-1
CASSPTAGVLDKQYF
TGCGCCAGCAGCCCCACGGCGGGGGTTCTAGACAAGCAGTACTTC
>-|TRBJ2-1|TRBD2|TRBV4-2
CASSQAGGNNEQFF
TGTGCCAGCAGCCAAGCCGGGGGGAACAATGAGCAGTTCTTC
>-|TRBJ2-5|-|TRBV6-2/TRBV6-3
CASRGAVPSTQYF
TGTGCCAGCAGGGGAGCCGTCCCCTCGACCCAGTACTTC
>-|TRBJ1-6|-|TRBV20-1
CSARQLSYNSPLHF
TGCAGTGCTAGACAGCTCTCCTATAATTCACCCCTCCACTTT
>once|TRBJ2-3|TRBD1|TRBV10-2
CASSDPAGGSDTQYF
TGCGCCAGCAGTGATCCCGCAGGGGGCTCAGATACGCAGTATTTT
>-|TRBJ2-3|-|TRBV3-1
CASSLQGGTRTDTQYF
TGTGCCAGCAGCCTCCAGGGGGGGACCCGCACAGATACGCAGTATTTT
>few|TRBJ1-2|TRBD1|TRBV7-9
CASSPGTGKGDGGYTF
TGTGCCAGCAGCCCAGGGACAGGGAAGGGCGATGGCGGCTACACCTTC
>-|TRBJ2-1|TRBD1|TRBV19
CASRAGQGIDEQFF
TGTGCCAGTAGGGCGGGACAGGGAATTGATGAGCAGTTCTTC
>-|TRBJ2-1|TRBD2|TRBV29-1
CSVGLAGGQTSSYNEQFF
TGCAGCGTTGGTCTAGCGGGGGGCCAGACCAGCTCCTACAATGAGCAGTTCTTC
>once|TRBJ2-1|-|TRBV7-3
CASSLTGSRPNEQFF
TGTGCCAGCAGCTTAACGGGGAGCAGACCCAATGAGCAGTTCTTC
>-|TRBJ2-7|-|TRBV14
CASSVEGWGSYEQYF
TGTGCCAGCAGCGTCGAGGGCTGGGGATCCTACGAGCAGTACTTC
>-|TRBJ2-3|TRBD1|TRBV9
CASSPEDRVITDTQYF
TGTGCCAGCAGCCCCGAGGACAGGGTGATCACAGATACGCAGTATTTT
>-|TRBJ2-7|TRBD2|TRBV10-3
CAISEELAGGPYEQYF
TGTGCCATCAGTGAAGAGCTAGCGGGGGGACCCTACGAGCAGTACTTC
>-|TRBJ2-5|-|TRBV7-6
CASSLMGRHVEAQETQYF
TGTGCCAGCAGCTTAATGGGACGACACGTAGAGGCACAAGAGACCCAGTACTTC
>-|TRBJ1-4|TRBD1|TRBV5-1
CASSSAGQGDATNEKLFF
TGCGCCAGCAGCTCTGCGGGACAGGGGGATGCAACTAATGAAAAACTGTTTTTT
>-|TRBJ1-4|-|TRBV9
CACSVGEEKLFF
TGTGCCTGCAGCGTGGGGGAGGAAAAACTGTTTTTT
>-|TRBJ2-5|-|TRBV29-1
CGTVGVVETQYF
TGCGGCACCGTAGGGGTTGTAGAGACCCAGTACTTC
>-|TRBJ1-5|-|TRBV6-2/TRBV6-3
CASSSRLVRDSNQPQHF
TGTGCCAGCAGTAGCCGACTGGTCCGCGACAGCAATCAGCCCCAGCATTTT
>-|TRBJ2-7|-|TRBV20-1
CSALGLANNEQYF
TGCAGTGCTTTGGGGCTAGCGAACAACGAGCAGTACTTC
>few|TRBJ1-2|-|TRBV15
CATSLSGVLVYGYTF
TGTGCCACCAGCCTTAGCGGGGTTCTAGTCTATGGCTACACCTTC
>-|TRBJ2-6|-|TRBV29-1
CSVVRDNSGANVLTF
TGCAGCGTGGTCCGGGACAACTCTGGGGCCAACGTCCTGACTTTC
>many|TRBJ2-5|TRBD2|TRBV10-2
CASSPAREETQYF
TGTGCCAGCAGTCCAGCGCGGGAGGAGACCCAGTACTTC
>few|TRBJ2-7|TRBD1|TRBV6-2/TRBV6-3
CASSYPGQGPPYEQYF
TGTGCCAGCAGTTACCCCGGACAGGGGCCGCCCTACGAGCAGTACTTC
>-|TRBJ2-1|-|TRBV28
CASEQTGYSYNEQFF
TGTGCCAGCGAGCAAACAGGTTACTCCTACAATGAGCAGTTCTTC
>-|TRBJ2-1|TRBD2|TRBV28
CASRPSGLNEQFF
TGTGCCAGCAGGCCTAGCGGGCTCAATGAGCAGTTCTTC
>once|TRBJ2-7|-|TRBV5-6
CASSFSPGQGPLYEQYF
TGTGCCAGCAGCTTCTCCCCTGGTCAGGGGCCGCTCTACGAGCAGTACTTC
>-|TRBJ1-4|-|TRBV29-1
CSVEGSTKKLFF
TGCAGCGTTGAAGGCAGCACGAAAAAACTGTTTTTT